The 15 T cell receptor beta chains in this list originate from one sample, sequenced in a study of blood T cell repertoires in COVID-19. The assay was immunoSEQ multiplex PCR, and TCRdb's table has in-frame clones only and misses some. The sample consists of about 180,000 clones, roughly 81% of them appearing once. The sample consisted of peripheral blood. The receptor set was obtained from a woman older than 75 with COVID-19, enrolled during active disease.

The V gene is TRBV7-9, the J gene TRBJ2-7; 7 bases agree with TRBD1. CDR1 SEHNR and CDR2 FQNEAQ come from the germline V gene (reference sequence). The junction had 3 bases not matched to a gene; V was cut back by 4 bases and J by 0 bases. The CDR3 has 14 amino acids. CDR3 in amino acids: CASSSDRDSYEQYF. In DNA, the CDR3 is TGTGCCAGCAGCTCCGACAGGGACTCCTACGAGCAGTACTTC.

This chain uses TRBV7-9 with TRBJ2-1; 13 nucleotides match TRBD2. This CDR3 is built from 15 residues. Germline assignment: CDR1 SEHNR and CDR2 FQNEAQ (reference sequence). Losses at the gene ends were 5 bases for V and 6 bases for J; bases not matched to a gene: 4. This chain's CDR3 is CASSPGLAGANEQFF. The CDR3 DNA is TGTGCCAGCAGCCCAGGACTAGCGGGGGCCAATGAGCAGTTCTTC.

The chain links TRBV28 to TRBJ2-3; TRBD2 agrees at 7 bases. V lost 8 bases, J lost 6 bases, and 14 bases stayed unmatched. The CDR3 has 15 residues. The germline gives CDR1 MDHEN, CDR2 SYDVKM. CDR3 sequence reads: CASWGGLPPVDTQYF. DNA of the CDR3: TGTGCCAGCTGGGGGGGACTGCCACCTGTGGATACGCAGTATTTT.

This clone appeared a few times. The chain joins TRBV3-1 (or the pseudogene TRBV3-2) to TRBJ2-7; TRBD2 matches 11 bases. The CDR3 extends over 15 amino acids. With V trimmed by 1 base and J by 6 bases, 5 bases remained unmatched. The germline CDR1 and CDR2 sequences are LGHDT and YNNKEL (reference sequence). CDR3 sequence reads: CASSQVAGGPGEQYF. The CDR3 nucleotides are TGTGCCAGCAGCCAAGTAGCGGGAGGGCCCGGCGAGCAGTACTTC.

The chain uses TRBV10-3 and TRBJ2-7; tentative D call: TRBD1 (6 bases). Germline V gives CDR1 ENHRY, CDR2 SYGVKD. Deletions cut 6 bases from V and 2 bases from J, with 11 bases between. The CDR3 contains 13 residues. CDR3 coding DNA: TGTGCCATCAGAGCAGGGGCCGCCTACGAGCAGTACTTC. Encoded protein: CAIRAGAAYEQYF.

This sequence joins TRBV5-5 and TRBJ2-7, with TRBD1 matching over 9 bases. The CDR3 totals 13 residues. J lost 6 bases, V lost 7 bases, and 8 bases had no gene match. Looked up from germline, CDR1 is SGHKS and CDR2 is YYEKEE (reference sequence). The CDR3 spells CASAGTGLGEQYF. The CDR3, as DNA: TGTGCCAGCGCCGGGACAGGGCTCGGCGAGCAGTACTTC. The full variable domain, rest sourced from reference TRBV5-5 and TRBJ2-7, is DAGVTQSPTHLIKTRGQQVTLRCSPISGHKSVSWYQQVLGQGPQFIFQYYEKEERGRGNFPDRFSARQFPNYSSELNVNALLLGDSALYLCASAGTGLGEQYFGPGTRLTVT.

The chain joins TRBV10-3 to TRBJ1-3, with D hard to call. This CDR3 spans 15 amino acids. From germline, CDR1 is ENHRY and CDR2 SYGVKD. V was shortened by 2 bases and J by 0 bases, with 8 bases between the two germline ends. The CDR3, as DNA: TGTGCCATCAGTGAGGCCGACACCTCTGGAAACACCATATATTTT. Translating it yields CAISEADTSGNTIYF.

The chain combines TRBV6-1 with TRBJ2-5, with D possibly TRBD2 on 6 matching bases. Trimming left V 2 bases short and J 5 bases short, with 15 bases between. Germline-derived CDR1 and CDR2 are MNHNS and SASEGT. The CDR3 has 15 residues. The CDR3 DNA sequence: TGTGCCAGCAGTGAACCTGCGGGGCCATGGGAGACCCAGTACTTC. It codes for CASSEPAGPWETQYF.

Turning to this clone: The identical CDR3 is also encoded by other nucleotide sequences in the sample. The rearrangement uses TRBV19 and TRBJ2-2, with 9 bases fitting TRBD1. With V trimmed by 6 bases and J by 4 bases, 0 bases remained unmatched. The CDR3 has 13 residues. Germline values: CDR1 LNHDA, CDR2 SQIVND (reference sequence). The CDR3, as DNA: TGTGCCAGTAGGGGACAGGGCACCGGGGAGCTGTTTTTT. Protein sequence: CASRGQGTGELFF.

The rearrangement uses TRBV24-1 and TRBJ2-2; 7 positions agree with TRBD2. Germline V lookup: CDR1 KGHDR, CDR2 SFDVKD. The CDR3 sequence is 14 residues long. V was clipped by 5 bases and J by 6 bases; unmatched bases: 5. CDR3 region: CATSVQAGAGELFF. The CDR3 bases are TGTGCCACCAGTGTACAGGCGGGGGCCGGGGAGCTGTTTTTT.

V gene TRBV28 combines with J gene TRBJ1-2; a possible D gene is TRBD1 (6 bases). The CDR3 sequence is 15 residues long. In germline, CDR1 is MDHEN, CDR2 SYDVKM. The V end lost 5 bases, the J end lost 6 bases, and 19 bases lay between the germline ends. The CDR3 loop reads CASSPRTAGWDGYTF. The CDR3 region has the DNA TGTGCCAGCAGTCCCCGGACAGCGGGATGGGATGGCTACACCTTC.

The rearrangement links TRBV28 to TRBJ1-2; D remains unclear. Trimming left V 2 bases short and J 6 bases short, with 7 bases between. The CDR3 has 12 residues. Germline CDR1 is MDHEN and CDR2 is SYDVKM. The CDR3 reads CASSLNSNGYTF. The CDR3, as DNA: TGTGCCAGCAGTTTAAATTCAAATGGCTACACCTTC.

The chain has TRBV5-1 and TRBJ1-6; 9 positions agree with TRBD1. The CDR3 is 17 amino acids. Germline CDR1 SGHRS, CDR2 YFSETQ. V lost 4 bases and J lost 8; bases outside the gene matches: 13. The CDR3 DNA reads TGCGCCAGCAGCCCGGGGACAGGGAACGTGGTTGATTCACCCCTCCACTTT. It codes for CASSPGTGNVVDSPLHF. The full variable domain, rest sourced from reference TRBV5-1 and TRBJ1-6, is KAGVTQTPRYLIKTRGQQVTLSCSPISGHRSVSWYQQTPGQGLQFLFEYFSETQRNKGNFPGRFSGRQFSNSRSEMNVSTLELGDSALYLCASSPGTGNVVDSPLHFGNGTRLTVT.

The chain recombines TRBV10-1 with TRBJ1-2; D gene ambiguous. This CDR3 has 16 amino acids. V was shortened by 2 bases and J by 1 base, with 14 bases between the two germline ends. Germline V CDR1 and CDR2: WNHNN, SYGVQD (reference sequence). CDR3 region: CASSEGREPLNYGYTF. As DNA, the CDR3 is TGCGCCAGCAGTGAGGGGAGAGAACCTCTTAACTATGGCTACACCTTC.

The chain carries TRBV5-1 and TRBJ2-3; a weak D match, TRBD2 (6 bases). V was trimmed by 2 bases and J by 4 bases, leaving 20 bases between them. Looked up from germline, CDR1 is SGHRS and CDR2 is YFSETQ. The CDR3 is 17 residues long. This CDR3 is CASSFGTAGPGADTQYF. Written as DNA, the CDR3 is TGCGCCAGCAGCTTCGGTACAGCGGGCCCCGGTGCAGATACGCAGTATTTT.